The present T cell receptor (beta chain) was sequenced within a study of blood T cell repertoires in COVID-19. Overall study context: Collection of acute and convalescent COVID-19 samples took place in the United States, Italy and Spain. In each case, the material was cDNA or gDNA derived from T cells, B-cell-depleted T cells, or PBMCs.

The CDR3 extends over 19 amino acids. As processed by the authors: Nucleated cell number was recorded as an estimate derived from reference gene primer amplification. Generated by immunoSEQ multiplex PCR, the TCRdb table keeps only in-frame clones and is missing some. The D gene and trimming were derived from the DNA, and the V and J assignments and clone size from that table. The sample has 95,000 to 110,000 clones; 89% are singletons. The J gene is TRBJ2-4, the V gene TRBV21-1; the table names TRBD2, a call not compared with the DNA. TRBV21-1 is a recognized pseudogene. This receptor was taken from a woman aged 55-69 years with acute or convalescent COVID-19. Sample: peripheral blood. The CDR3 region is CASSKREDLGGGSKNIQYF. The CDR3 nucleotides read TGTGCCAGCAGCAAACGGGAAGACCTCGGGGGAGGCAGTAAAAACATTCAGTACTTC.